The sequence of this TCR beta chain was determined in a study of T cells in Graves' hyperthyroidism and ophthalmopathy. Findings of the study overall: In simple terms, a model built on 13 V-J features told ophthalmopathy apart from stable hyperthyroidism. Ophthalmopathy, which appeared later, was predicted by the model a median about 6 months before onset. Among thyroid clonotypes expanded above 0.001, most also appeared in blood.

V dropped 8 bases and J dropped 11 bases, with 18 bases sitting between them. The CDR3 loop spans 11 amino acids. Germline V gene lookup returns CDR1 SQVTM and CDR2 ANQGSEA. In the case of this clonotype: Its matching antigen is unknown.

The TCR beta CDR3 regions underwent amplification using RNA transcripts as the source. First-round RT-PCR with HTBI primers amplified the TCR CDR3 region. TCRdb re-called the multiplex PCR reads through MiXCR, storing one row per CDR3 protein. The top ten hold roughly 19% of the sample, which has 550,000 to 600,000 distinct CDR3 sequences, under 60% seen once. Lactation, pregnancy, other autoimmune disease or uncontrolled infection excluded patients. Sequencing was performed on peripheral blood or thyroid tissue (not recorded which). This chain uses TRBV29-1 with TRBJ1-1; unclear D gene. The origin of this receptor is an adult woman with Graves' disease, either hyperthyroidism or ophthalmopathy (not recorded which). The CDR3 nucleotides are TGCAGCTTAAGGATGGGCGCCGGGGCTTTCTTT. Protein sequence: CSLRMGAGAFF.